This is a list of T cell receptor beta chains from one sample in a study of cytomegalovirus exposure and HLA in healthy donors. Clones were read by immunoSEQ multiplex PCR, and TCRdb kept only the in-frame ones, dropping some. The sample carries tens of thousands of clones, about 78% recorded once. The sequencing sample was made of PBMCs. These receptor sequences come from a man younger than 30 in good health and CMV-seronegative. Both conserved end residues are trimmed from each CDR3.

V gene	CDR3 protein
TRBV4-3	ASSQVLGSPEKLF
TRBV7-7	ASSGVAGGGYNEQF
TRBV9	ASSQMTGGDEKLF
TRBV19	ASSIRGLGNQPQH
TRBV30	AGTGVYNSPLH
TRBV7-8	ASSLSVGGSEPQH
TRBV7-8	ASSLDRVNTEAF
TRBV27	ASSFGTKGDEQF
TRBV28	ASSSLSAGTEEAF
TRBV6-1	ASGTGWGYGYT
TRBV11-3	ASSLEAGELF
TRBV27	ASSLRQARPYEQY
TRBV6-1	ASTPPGVGTEAF
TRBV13	ASSPGGEGAF
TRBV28	ASSSQGAASYGYT
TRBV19	ASSSGFSEAF